Below are 30 T cell receptor beta chains sequenced from a single sample in a study of CD8+ T cells in alopecia areata listed by TCRdb under 2018. In the paper's terms, the time point label means: baseline before oral tofacitinib. The library was made by the immunoSEQ multiplex PCR assay. For TCR sequencing, RNA was extracted from every sample and reverse transcribed into cDNA to serve as template. What TCRdb holds here is the immuneACCESS table cut down to in-frame rearrangements. Part of the clones is not present; checked against another copy, under half of the missing clones reflect an unresolved V gene, and the others are unexplained. Here the sample has about 180,000 clones; around 71% occur a single time. The ten largest make up about 10% of the sample. The sample here was CD8+ T cells sorted from blood, taken at week 0. Source of these receptors: a human donor with alopecia areata.

J is TRBJ1-5 and V is TRBV5-1; D perhaps matches TRBD1 (5 bases). Germline V lookup: CDR1 SGHRS, CDR2 YFSETQ. V lost 0 bases, J lost 3 bases, and 16 bases lay in between. The CDR3 runs 17 residues. The CDR3 here is CASSLEPSGLVNQPQHF. Written as DNA, the CDR3 is TGCGCCAGCAGCTTGGAACCTTCGGGGCTGGTCAATCAGCCCCAGCATTTT.

The genes are TRBV5-1 and TRBJ1-1, with D perhaps matching TRBD1 (5 bases). CDR3 size: 15 residues. The ends were cut back, 0 bases at V and 1 base at J, with 10 bases in the middle. Looked up from germline, CDR1 is SGHRS and CDR2 is YFSETQ. The CDR3 nucleotides read TGCGCCAGCAGCTTGGTTTCTGGGGGGAACACTGAAGCTTTCTTT. Translation: CASSLVSGGNTEAFF.

The chain combines TRBV29-1 with TRBJ2-1; D unclear. The CDR3 totals 14 residues. Germline CDR1 reads SQVTM; CDR2 reads ANQGSEA. Trimming removed 0 bases from V and 4 bases from J, with 10 bases in between. The CDR3 here is CSVEDQNTYNEQFF. For the CDR3, the DNA is TGCAGCGTTGAAGATCAGAACACATACAATGAGCAGTTCTTC.

J is TRBJ1-2 and V is TRBV18, with D possibly TRBD1 on 5 matching bases. Deletions cut 3 bases from V and 8 bases from J, with 22 bases between. The CDR3 loop spans 16 amino acids. The germline gives CDR1 KGHSH, CDR2 LQKENI. The CDR3 region has the DNA TGTGCCAGCTCACCCGAGACGGGACCCCAACGGAAGGGCTACACCTTC. This sequence encodes CASSPETGPQRKGYTF.

V and J are TRBV27 and TRBJ1-1; D not resolved. Trimming took off 4 bases at V and 4 bases at J, with 10 bases between the two ends. Germline V gene lookup returns CDR1 MNHEY and CDR2 SMNVEV (reference sequence). This CDR3 spans 13 amino acids. The CDR3 loop is CASSSNRVTEAFF. As DNA, the CDR3 is TGTGCCAGCAGTTCTAATAGGGTCACTGAAGCTTTCTTT.

The J gene is TRBJ1-1, the V gene TRBV14; no firm D call. The V gene lost 4 bases and the J gene lost 3 bases, with 12 bases spanning the gap. This CDR3 has 14 amino acids. Germline V gene lookup returns CDR1 SGHDN and CDR2 FVKESK. The CDR3 is CASSRTVGYTEAFF. The CDR3 DNA reads TGTGCCAGCAGCCGAACGGTGGGGTACACTGAAGCTTTCTTT.

This clone was observed a few times. The chain links TRBV4-1 to TRBJ2-5; 9 nucleotides agree with TRBD2. The CDR3 is 16 amino acids. Germline V CDR1 and CDR2: MGHRA, YSYEKL. The V and J ends lost 4 bases and 2 bases, in that order; junction bases with no gene match: 8. The CDR3 is CASSRISGGRQETQYF. The CDR3, as DNA: TGCGCCAGCAGCCGAATTAGCGGGGGACGACAAGAGACCCAGTACTTC.

This clone was seen more than once but under ten times. The chain combines TRBV5-1 with TRBJ2-6; TRBD1 matches at 7 bases. Germline lookup yields CDR1 SGHRS and CDR2 YFSETQ. V shed 7 bases, J shed 2 bases, and the junction held 12 bases outside the gene matches. CDR3 size: 17 residues. The CDR3 region has the DNA TGCGCCAGCCGAGAGGCAGGGGGAAGTCCTGGGGCCAACGTCCTGACTTTC. Amino acid sequence: CASREAGGSPGANVLTF.

This clone occurred many times. The V gene is TRBV19, the J gene TRBJ1-1; tentatively, D is TRBD1 (5 bases). The germline gives CDR1 LNHDA, CDR2 SQIVND (reference sequence). The CDR3 covers 15 residues. Trimming pared 3 bases from V and 2 bases from J, leaving 13 bases between. The CDR3 sequence: CASSMTDPSNTEAFF. Written as DNA, the CDR3 is TGTGCCAGTAGTATGACAGACCCTTCCAACACTGAAGCTTTCTTT.

DNA of the CDR3: TGCAGCGTTGAAGAGGCGGGGGAGGGAGAGACCCAGTACTTC. Its translation: CSVEEAGEGETQYF. The genes are TRBV29-1 and TRBJ2-5, with 7 nucleotides matching TRBD2. Germline V gene data show CDR1 as SQVTM and CDR2 as ANQGSEA. The CDR3 sequence is 14 residues long. Trimming took 0 bases from V and 4 from J; bases not matched to a gene: 5.

CDR3 loop: CAWSPYMNTEAFF. The CDR3 nucleotides read TGTGCCTGGAGTCCTTACATGAACACTGAAGCTTTCTTT. The chain employs TRBV30 and TRBJ1-1; the D is unclear. There are 13 residues in the CDR3. V shed 2 bases and J shed 0 bases, with 7 bases lying between them. CDR1 is GTSNPN, CDR2 SVGIG, per germline (reference sequence). Complete variable domain (other parts from reference TRBV30 and TRBJ1-1): SQTIHQWPATLVQPVGSPLSLECTVEGTSNPNLYWYRQAAGRGLQLLFYSVGIGQISSEVPQNLSASRPQDRQFILSSKKLLLSDSGFYLCAWSPYMNTEAFFGQGTRLTVV.

The rearrangement uses TRBV7-2 and TRBJ2-7, with a possible D match to TRBD2 (6 bases). V was clipped by 4 bases and J by 2 bases, with 12 bases between them. Per the germline V gene, CDR1 is SGHTA and CDR2 is FQGNSA. The CDR3 has 14 amino acids. CDR3: CASSSTGGTYEQYF. CDR3 sequence (DNA): TGTGCCAGCAGCTCTACCGGGGGAACCTACGAGCAGTACTTC.

The chain is built from TRBV2 and TRBJ2-5; 7 bases agree with TRBD1. The germline V gene has CDR1 SNHLY and CDR2 FYNNEI. The V and J ends lost 8 bases and 2 bases, in that order; junction bases with no gene match: 5. CDR3 length: 13 residues. Here the CDR3 DNA reads TGTGCCAGCGAAGGGGGCGGGCAAGAGACCCAGTACTTC. Amino acid sequence: CASEGGGQETQYF.

This clone was seen a few times. This chain links TRBV2 with TRBJ2-3; D not resolved. Trimming left V 1 base short and J 6 bases short, with 8 bases between. This CDR3 has 13 residues. Germline V gene data show CDR1 as SNHLY and CDR2 as FYNNEI. The CDR3 DNA is TGTGCCAGCAGTGAAGGGTACGGGGATACGCAGTATTTT. Translated, it gives CASSEGYGDTQYF. Based on the CDR3 plus reference TRBV2 and TRBJ2-3, the full variable domain is EPEVTQTPSHQVTQMGQEVILRCVPISNHLYFYWYRQILGQKVEFLVSFYNNEISEKSEIFDDQFSVERPDGSNFTLKIRSTKLEDSAMYFCASSEGYGDTQYFGPGTRLTVL.

Only a few counts were recorded for this clone. The chain recombines TRBV7-9 with TRBJ2-1, with a possible D match to TRBD2 (6 bases). The V gene's germline CDR1 is SEHNR and CDR2 FQNEAQ (reference sequence). V lost 10 bases and J 10 bases, leaving 17 bases between the germline ends. The CDR3 covers 12 residues. The CDR3 DNA reads as TGTGCCACCTCATTATCGAGCGGGGAGCAGTTCTTC. Protein sequence: CATSLSSGEQFF.

V gene TRBV29-1 combines with J gene TRBJ1-3; D ambiguous. The germline V gene encodes CDR1 SQVTM and CDR2 ANQGSEA. The V end was cut by 7 bases, the J end by 0 bases, with 13 bases between. The CDR3 loop spans 14 amino acids. CDR3 in DNA: TGCAGCGCCTCGGTCCTGAGCTCTGGAAACACCATATATTTT. It is translated as CSASVLSSGNTIYF.

V gene TRBV15 combines with J gene TRBJ1-1; D gene unclear. Trimming left V 8 bases short and J 4 bases short, with 17 bases between. CDR3 size: 14 residues. CDR1 and CDR2 (germline): LNHNV, YYDKDF (reference sequence). The CDR3 DNA reads as TGTGCCACCCAAACAAAGACACAACGCACTGAAGCTTTCTTT. This codes for CATQTKTQRTEAFF.

The chain recombines TRBV7-9 with TRBJ2-3, with 8 bases lining up with TRBD2. After removal of 5 bases from V and 0 bases from J, the junction contained 4 bases not matched to a gene. CDR3 size: 15 residues. Per the germline V gene, CDR1 is SEHNR and CDR2 is FQNEAQ (reference sequence). The CDR3 DNA follows: TGTGCCAGCAGCCCGCGGGGGGCGAGCACAGATACGCAGTATTTT. Its translation: CASSPRGASTDTQYF.

A few counts support this clone. V usage is TRBV7-9 and J usage is TRBJ1-1, with TRBD1 matching over 9 bases. This CDR3 region has 13 residues. Germline CDR1 reads SEHNR; CDR2 reads FQNEAQ (reference sequence). The trim removed 6 bases at V and 7 bases at J, leaving 6 bases unmatched. CDR3 sequence reads: CASRPRQGVEAFF. CDR3 DNA sequence: TGTGCCAGCAGGCCTAGACAGGGGGTTGAAGCTTTCTTT.

This chain links TRBV13 with TRBJ2-5; D is unresolved. CDR3 length equals 13 residues. Germline V CDR1 and CDR2: PRHDT, FYEKMQ (reference sequence). V was shortened by 5 bases and J by 5 bases, with 12 bases between the two germline ends. CDR3 nucleotides: TGTGCCAGCAGCCCTACCCGACGTGAGACCCAGTACTTC. As protein: CASSPTRRETQYF.

This clone appeared a few times. The chain has TRBV7-9 and TRBJ1-1; no clear D. Trimming left V 5 bases short and J 6 bases short, with 16 bases between. CDR3 length: 14 amino acids. The germline V gene encodes CDR1 SEHNR and CDR2 FQNEAQ (reference sequence). Written as DNA, the CDR3 is TGTGCCAGCAGCCCTGAAAGCGCGGTCCCTGAAGCTTTCTTT. It specifies CASSPESAVPEAFF.

In this sample, this clone turned up once. This chain joins TRBV7-3 and TRBJ2-5; possibly TRBD1 for D (5 bases). Germline lookup yields CDR1 SGHTA and CDR2 FQGTGA. Trimming stripped 4 bases from V and 4 bases from J, with 16 bases between. The CDR3 has 15 residues. The CDR3 sequence is CASSSSGNQGETQYF. Here the CDR3 DNA reads TGTGCCAGCAGCTCGTCCGGCAACCAGGGAGAGACCCAGTACTTC.

The V call is TRBV2, the J call TRBJ1-1; the D is unclear. Between the trimmed V and J ends, which lost 4 bases and 11 bases, there was a span of 14 bases. The CDR3 length is 12 residues. Germline assignment: CDR1 SNHLY and CDR2 FYNNEI. The chain's CDR3 is CASSGARNVAFF. The CDR3 nucleotides are TGTGCCAGCAGTGGGGCGCGTAATGTGGCTTTCTTT.

Points on this clone: The junction differs from germline at one of its ends, possibly a read error. The chain recombines TRBV13 with TRBJ1-6; TRBD1 might be the D (6 bases). This CDR3 comprises 16 residues. Per the germline V gene, CDR1 is PRHDT and CDR2 is FYEKMQ (reference sequence). CDR3 in amino acids: CASSAQGGAYNSPLHF. Written as DNA, the CDR3 is TGTGCCAGCAGCGCCCAAGGGGGGGCTTATAACTCACCCCTCCACTTT.

This chain joins TRBV4-1 and TRBJ2-1; D call uncertain. Germline V lookup: CDR1 MGHRA, CDR2 YSYEKL. V was trimmed by 0 bases and J by 7 bases, leaving 10 bases between them. The CDR3 extends over 14 amino acids. The CDR3 bases are TGCGCCAGCAGCCAAGATTGGTTAGAGAATGAGCAGTTCTTC. Its translation is CASSQDWLENEQFF.

This clone was seen more than once but under ten times. The CDR3 is CSVDDSTSGANVLTF. Written as DNA, the CDR3 is TGCAGCGTTGATGACAGCACCTCTGGGGCCAACGTCCTGACTTTC. The V and J genes are TRBV29-1 and TRBJ2-6; D is possibly TRBD1 (5 bases). Germline V gene sequence: CDR1 SQVTM, CDR2 ANQGSEA. Trimming took 3 bases from V and 0 from J, leaving 9 bases between them. CDR3 length: 15 residues.

This sequence joins TRBV7-3 and TRBJ2-6, with D perhaps given as TRBD1 or TRBD2 (5 bases each). The length of the CDR3 is 15 residues. V lost 10 bases to trimming and J lost 1 base, with 14 bases between them. Germline V gene data show CDR1 as SGHTA and CDR2 as FQGTGA. The CDR3 sequence: CAIKEGRSGANVLTF. As DNA, the CDR3 is TGTGCCATAAAAGAGGGGCGATCTGGGGCCAACGTCCTGACTTTC. Drawing the rest from reference TRBV7-3 and TRBJ2-6, the complete variable domain is GAGVSQTPSNKVTEKGKYVELRCDPISGHTALYWYRQSLGQGPEFLIYFQGTGAADDSGLPNDRFFAVRPEGSVSTLKIQRTERGDSAVYLCAIKEGRSGANVLTFGAGSRLTVL.

As for this clone: Other DNA sequences in this specimen translate into the identical CDR3. The chain carries TRBV7-9 and TRBJ2-7; D tentatively reads TRBD1 or TRBD2 (6 bases each). Germline CDR1 reads SEHNR; CDR2 reads FQNEAQ (reference sequence). CDR3 length: 15 residues. Trimming cost V 2 bases and J 0 bases, with 11 bases left between them. The CDR3 sequence: CASSLTGASSYEQYF. In DNA, the CDR3 is TGTGCCAGCAGCTTAACGGGGGCCTCCTCCTACGAGCAGTACTTC.

The J gene is TRBJ1-1, the V gene TRBV30, with TRBD1 matching 9 bases. Germline trimming cut 3 bases from V and 0 bases from J; bases unmatched to any gene: 14. Per germline, CDR1 GTSNPN and CDR2 SVGIG (reference sequence). The CDR3 is 18 amino acids. In DNA, the CDR3 is TGTGCCTGGAGGAGGGGATATGGACAGGGGCACCTGAACACTGAAGCTTTCTTT. Protein product: CAWRRGYGQGHLNTEAFF.

The CDR3: CASSSWTASYEQYF. The CDR3 nucleotides are TGTGCCAGCAGTTCCTGGACGGCCTCCTACGAGCAGTACTTC. The chain employs TRBV27 and TRBJ2-7; D is unclear. From germline, CDR1 is MNHEY and CDR2 SMNVEV (reference sequence). The V and J ends lost 4 bases and 0 bases respectively, with 10 bases between them. The CDR3 extends over 14 amino acids.